The 21 T cell receptor beta chains in this list originate from one sample, sequenced in a study of CD8 T cells in Susac syndrome. Reverse transcription of roughly 0.45 to 1 ug RNA used random hexamers. TCRdb used MiXCR to reprocess the immunoSEQ multiplex PCR reads, holding one entry per CDR3 protein. The sample contains roughly 130,000 distinct CDR3 sequences, nearly 95% of which appear only once. Sequenced material: CD4+ T cells from PBMCs. All receptors derive from a human donor in good health.

The chain is built from TRBV5-1 and TRBJ2-1; 7 bases are shared with TRBD2. The CDR3 extends over 14 amino acids. The V segment lost 6 bases and the J segment 6 bases; nucleotides outside the gene matches: 9. Per the germline V gene, CDR1 is SGHRS and CDR2 is YFSETQ. DNA for the CDR3: TGCGCCAGCAATGGAGGTAGCGGGCCCAATGAGCAGTTCTTC. Its translation: CASNGGSGPNEQFF.

This chain uses TRBV9 with TRBJ2-1, with 13 bases lining up with TRBD2. Germline V CDR1 and CDR2: SGDLS, YYNGEE. J was trimmed by 10 bases and V by 2 bases; bases with no gene match: 6. The length of the CDR3 is 15 residues. The CDR3 sequence is CASSVRTSGRVEQFF. In nucleotides, the CDR3 is TGTGCCAGCAGCGTGAGGACTAGCGGGAGAGTGGAGCAGTTCTTC.

V gene TRBV28 combines with J gene TRBJ2-7; no definite D call. The V gene lost 6 bases and the J gene lost 2 bases, with 17 bases spanning the gap. The CDR3 covers 15 residues. Germline lookup yields CDR1 MDHEN and CDR2 SYDVKM. The CDR3 reads CASSPQTYGPYEQYF. The CDR3 DNA sequence: TGTGCCAGCAGCCCGCAAACCTACGGCCCCTACGAGCAGTACTTC.

The chain couples TRBV5-1 to TRBJ2-6; D gene unclear. Germline loops: CDR1 SGHRS, CDR2 YFSETQ. Trimming left V 0 bases short and J 0 bases short, with 7 bases between. The CDR3 length is 16 residues. CDR3 nucleotides: TGCGCCAGCAGCTTGGTGACCAGCTCTGGGGCCAACGTCCTGACTTTC. Its translation: CASSLVTSSGANVLTF.

The rearrangement joins TRBV14 to TRBJ2-7; D unresolved. The CDR3 has 14 amino acids. From germline, CDR1 is SGHDN and CDR2 FVKESK. V was trimmed by 1 base and J by 0 bases, leaving 7 bases between them. The CDR3 is CASSQGIGSYEQYF. The CDR3 DNA is TGTGCCAGCAGCCAAGGGATTGGCTCCTACGAGCAGTACTTC.

The chain recombines TRBV28 with TRBJ1-2, with D uncertain. Germline lookup yields CDR1 MDHEN and CDR2 SYDVKM. V lost 6 bases and J 3 bases, leaving 2 bases between the germline ends. This CDR3 spans 10 amino acids. The CDR3 spells CASSDYGYTF. DNA for the CDR3: TGTGCCAGCAGCGACTATGGCTACACCTTC.

The chain couples TRBV3-1 to TRBJ1-1; no clear D. Per the germline V gene, CDR1 is LGHDT and CDR2 is YNNKEL (reference sequence). The CDR3 sequence is 14 residues long. The V end was cut by 3 bases, the J end by 2 bases, with 10 bases between. Here the CDR3 DNA reads TGTGCCAGCAGCCAGCAACAGCTTAACACTGAAGCTTTCTTT. Its protein is CASSQQQLNTEAFF.

The rearrangement links TRBV3-1 to TRBJ2-7, with D perhaps TRBD2 (5 bases). In germline, CDR1 is LGHDT, CDR2 YNNKEL (reference sequence). The germline V and J ends were trimmed by 0 bases and 5 bases, with 11 bases remaining between them. The CDR3 has 14 residues. The CDR3 DNA sequence: TGTGCCAGCAGCCAAGATTGGAGAGGGAACGAGCAGTACTTC. It codes for CASSQDWRGNEQYF.

This chain joins TRBV18 and TRBJ2-5; a weak D match, TRBD2 (5 bases). CDR3 length: 13 residues. The germline V and J ends were trimmed by 3 bases and 0 bases, with 5 bases remaining between them. CDR1 and CDR2 (germline): KGHSH, LQKENI. CDR3 sequence (DNA): TGTGCCAGCTCACCCGGGGACCAAGAGACCCAGTACTTC. Translated, it gives CASSPGDQETQYF.

This chain links TRBV7-9 with TRBJ2-5; D might be TRBD2 (5 bases). The CDR3 consists of 15 residues. V lost 5 bases and J 4 bases, leaving 17 bases between the germline ends. CDR1 and CDR2 (germline): SEHNR, FQNEAQ (reference sequence). The CDR3 protein is CASSLIDPRGETQYF. CDR3 sequence (DNA): TGTGCCAGCAGCCTGATTGACCCACGGGGAGAGACCCAGTACTTC.

V and J are TRBV2 and TRBJ2-5; 7 nucleotides agree with TRBD1. V lost 8 bases, J lost 1 base, and 7 bases stayed unmatched. CDR1 and CDR2 (germline): SNHLY, FYNNEI. CDR3 length: 14 amino acids. The CDR3 region has the DNA TGTGCCAGCCGGTGGGGGACAGTCCAAGAGACCCAGTACTTC. Its translation is CASRWGTVQETQYF.

This chain connects TRBV5-1 to TRBJ2-2; D might be TRBD1 or TRBD2, each matching 5 bases. V dropped 4 bases and J dropped 2 bases, with 9 bases sitting between them. Germline-derived CDR1 and CDR2 are SGHRS and YFSETQ. This CDR3 spans 14 amino acids. CDR3 sequence reads: CASSRDDNTGELFF. DNA for the CDR3: TGCGCCAGCAGCAGGGACGATAACACCGGGGAGCTGTTTTTT.

The V and J genes are TRBV9 and TRBJ2-7; 8 nucleotides match TRBD2. V was clipped by 4 bases and J by 5 bases; unmatched bases: 14. CDR3 length equals 16 residues. CDR1 is SGDLS, CDR2 YYNGEE, per germline. The CDR3 sequence is CASSPLSSAGVHEQYF. Written as DNA, the CDR3 is TGTGCCAGCAGCCCCCTCTCCTCAGCGGGAGTGCACGAGCAGTACTTC.

This chain links TRBV7-9 with TRBJ2-5; D call uncertain. The length of the CDR3 is 15 residues. Trimming shortened V by 6 bases and J by 2 bases, and 16 bases separated the two germline ends. The germline V gene has CDR1 SEHNR and CDR2 FQNEAQ (reference sequence). CDR3 protein: CASSPNAGGQETQYF. The CDR3 DNA sequence: TGTGCCAGCAGTCCTAACGCTGGTGGGCAAGAGACCCAGTACTTC.

V usage is TRBV28 and J usage is TRBJ2-5; D is undetermined. This CDR3 spans 13 amino acids. The germline V and J ends were trimmed by 3 bases and 2 bases, with 7 bases remaining between them. Germline-derived CDR1 and CDR2 are MDHEN and SYDVKM. The CDR3 sequence is CASSLPRQETQYF. The CDR3 nucleotides are TGTGCCAGCAGTTTGCCGCGGCAAGAGACCCAGTACTTC.

Only one count was recorded for this clonotype. The gene calls are TRBV30 and TRBJ2-1; 14 bases agree with TRBD2. The CDR3 sequence is 16 residues long. The V gene's germline CDR1 is GTSNPN and CDR2 SVGIG (reference sequence). Unmatched junction bases numbered 5, after V lost 5 bases and J lost 2 bases. CDR3 residues: CAWPGLAGAAYNEQFF. Here the CDR3 DNA reads TGTGCCTGGCCGGGACTAGCGGGAGCGGCCTACAATGAGCAGTTCTTC.

The V and J genes are TRBV5-1 and TRBJ2-1; D is undetermined. The CDR3 length is 15 residues. Trimming took off 3 bases at V and 0 bases at J, with 10 bases between the two ends. Germline CDR1 is SGHRS and CDR2 is YFSETQ. The chain's CDR3 is CASSSEVSSYNEQFF. CDR3 DNA: TGCGCCAGCAGCTCCGAGGTCAGCTCCTACAATGAGCAGTTCTTC.

V usage is TRBV18 and J usage is TRBJ2-1; TRBD2 matches 11 bases. The ends lost 0 bases at V and 6 bases at J; junction bases unmatched: 4. The CDR3 loop spans 16 amino acids. Germline V lookup: CDR1 KGHSH, CDR2 LQKENI. The DNA for the CDR3 is TGTGCCAGCTCACCACCGGCACTAGCGGGAGTCAATGAGCAGTTCTTC. Encoded protein: CASSPPALAGVNEQFF.

This chain links TRBV6-5 with TRBJ1-2; D is unresolved. CDR3 size: 13 residues. The germline V and J ends were trimmed by 0 bases and 5 bases, with 7 bases remaining between them. Germline CDR1 is MNHEY and CDR2 is SVGAGI. CDR3 region: CASSYSDGYGYTF. The CDR3 DNA sequence: TGTGCCAGCAGTTACTCCGACGGGTATGGCTACACCTTC.

The chain joins TRBV19 to TRBJ1-5; D is undetermined. V lost 4 bases and J lost 1, with 17 bases in between. The germline V gene encodes CDR1 LNHDA and CDR2 SQIVND (reference sequence). The CDR3 contains 17 residues. CDR3: CASSNLPRALSNQPQHF. CDR3 sequence (DNA): TGTGCCAGTAGTAACCTGCCGCGGGCTTTGAGCAATCAGCCCCAGCATTTT.

The rearrangement joins TRBV11-1 to TRBJ2-1; D gene ambiguous. The CDR3 is 11 amino acids. The germline V gene encodes CDR1 SGHAT and CDR2 FQDESV (reference sequence). The V gene lost 1 base and the J gene lost 10 bases, with 5 bases spanning the gap. The CDR3: CASSLDFEQFF. CDR3 DNA sequence: TGTGCCAGCAGCTTAGATTTCGAGCAGTTCTTC.